This T cell receptor beta chain stems from a study of shared clonotypes between healthy human individuals. In the sorted-subset replicate PCRs, about 190 ng DNA, 25,000 to 35,000 T cell genomes, was used. Measured with immunoSEQ multiplex PCR; TCRdb has only the in-frame clones, and not every one. The sample has about 2.4 million clones, approximately 93% seen once. This clone was seen a single time. The germline CDR1 and CDR2 sequences are KGHSH and LQKENI. The CDR3 extends over 15 amino acids. Unmatched junction bases numbered 5, after V lost 1 base and J lost 3 bases. The study enrolled healthy HIV-negative adults without recent acute infections or vaccinations as donors. The authors divided CD4+ cells into CD45RA+ naive and CD45RA-negative memory subsets.

Specimen: naive CD4+ T cells from PBMCs. The sample's subset: CD45RA+ positively selected. The chain is built from TRBV18 and TRBJ1-2; 7 nucleotides align to TRBD1. This sequence originates from a man aged 18 to 35 in good health. Some clones in this sample may be carry-over from other donors' samples. The CDR3 coding sequence is TGTGCCAGCTCACCACAGAGAGGGGGCGACTATGGCTACACCTTC. This encodes CASSPQRGGDYGYTF.